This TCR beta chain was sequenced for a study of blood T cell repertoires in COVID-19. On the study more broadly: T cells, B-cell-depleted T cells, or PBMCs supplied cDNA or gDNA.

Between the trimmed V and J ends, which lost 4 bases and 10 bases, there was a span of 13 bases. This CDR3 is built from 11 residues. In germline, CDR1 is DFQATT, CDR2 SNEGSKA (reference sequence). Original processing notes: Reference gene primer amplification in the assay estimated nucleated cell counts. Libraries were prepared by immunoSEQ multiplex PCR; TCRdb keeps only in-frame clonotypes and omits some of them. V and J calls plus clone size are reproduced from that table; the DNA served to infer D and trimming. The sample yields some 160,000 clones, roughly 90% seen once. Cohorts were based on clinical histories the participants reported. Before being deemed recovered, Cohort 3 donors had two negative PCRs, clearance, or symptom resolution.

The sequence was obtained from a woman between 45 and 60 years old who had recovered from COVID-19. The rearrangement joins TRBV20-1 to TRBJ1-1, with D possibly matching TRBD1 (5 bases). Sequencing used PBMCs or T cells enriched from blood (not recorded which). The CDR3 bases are TGCAGTGCTATCGGGCAGGGACTAGCTTTCTTT. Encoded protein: CSAIGQGLAFF.